This entry concerns a single T cell receptor (beta chain). The ends lost 5 bases at V and 7 bases at J; junction bases unmatched: 27. Germline CDR1 DFQATT, CDR2 SNEGSKA (reference sequence). The CDR3 is 19 amino acids. These data originate in a study of identical twins. TCRdb redid the calling of the 5' RACE reads with MiXCR, one entry per CDR3 protein. The sample contains 1.5 million or so distinct CDR3 sequences, 32% of which appear only once. This TCR came from a newborn girl in good health. Sequences were obtained from cord blood. The V gene is TRBV20-1, the J gene TRBJ2-7, with 9 bases identical to TRBD2. The CDR3 DNA reads TGCAGTGCTCTCGGATGGGACAAACATAGCGGGAGTCAGTACAATGAGCAGTACTTC. This codes for CSALGWDKHSGSQYNEQYF.